The 15 T cell receptor beta chains below come from one sample, sequenced in a study of intratumoral heterogeneity in liver cancer. The assay was immunoSEQ multiplex PCR, and TCRdb's table has in-frame clones only and misses some. The sample lists 21,000 or so clones, just under 75% occurring once. The sequencing used tumor-adjacent normal tissue, collected before any cancer treatment. The receptors were gathered from a woman between 65 and 79 years old with hepatocellular carcinoma.

The chain joins TRBV10-3 to TRBJ2-7, with D possibly matching TRBD2 (6 bases). V lost 3 bases and J lost 2, with 14 bases in between. The CDR3 is made up of 15 amino acids. Germline CDR1 reads ENHRY; CDR2 reads SYGVKD. CDR3 nucleotides: TGTGCCATCAGTGATAACGTCCGGGGGACCTACGAGCAGTACTTC. Its translation is CAISDNVRGTYEQYF.

V usage is TRBV24-1 and J usage is TRBJ1-5, with 8 bases matching TRBD1. CDR3 length equals 19 residues. Germline assignment: CDR1 KGHDR and CDR2 SFDVKD. Trimming at V came to 0 bases and at J to 1 base, leaving 10 bases not matched to a gene. CDR3 protein: CATSDLRGGQVVSNQPQHF. Here the CDR3 DNA reads TGTGCCACCAGTGATTTGCGGGGGGGACAGGTGGTGAGCAATCAGCCCCAGCATTTT.

The chain is built from TRBV7-8 and TRBJ1-4, with D maybe TRBD1 (6 bases). The CDR3 sequence is 16 residues long. The V and J ends lost 5 bases and 1 base respectively, with 14 bases between them. Per the germline V gene, CDR1 is SGHVS and CDR2 is FQNEAQ. Written as DNA, the CDR3 is TGTGCCAGCAGCCAAGAGGGGGTGATAACTAATGAAAAACTGTTTTTT. Translation: CASSQEGVITNEKLFF.

V usage is TRBV5-1 and J usage is TRBJ1-2; TRBD1 matches at 8 bases. The V segment lost 0 bases and the J segment 4 bases; nucleotides outside the gene matches: 5. Germline loops: CDR1 SGHRS, CDR2 YFSETQ. This CDR3 is built from 15 residues. CDR3 residues: CASSLGTGISYGYTF. CDR3 DNA: TGCGCCAGCAGCTTGGGGACAGGGATCTCCTATGGCTACACCTTC.

V and J are TRBV10-3 and TRBJ1-1; 7 bases match TRBD1. There are 14 residues in the CDR3. From germline, CDR1 is ENHRY and CDR2 SYGVKD. V lost 5 bases and J lost 1; bases outside the gene matches: 4. The CDR3 region has the DNA TGTGCCATCAGTAGGGACAGCGGGAACACTGAAGCTTTCTTT. Its protein is CAISRDSGNTEAFF.

The chain joins TRBV9 to TRBJ1-1; D perhaps matches TRBD1 (6 bases). This CDR3 comprises 14 residues. V was cut by 5 bases and J by 1 base, with 12 bases left in between. The germline CDR1 and CDR2 sequences are SGDLS and YYNGEE. CDR3 region: CASSTGTSNTEAFF. CDR3 coding DNA: TGTGCCAGCAGTACCGGGACATCGAACACTGAAGCTTTCTTT.

The chain links TRBV7-2 to TRBJ2-5; D unclear. This CDR3 is built from 14 residues. Trimming stripped 1 base from V and 2 bases from J, with 8 bases between. Germline assignment: CDR1 SGHTA and CDR2 FQGNSA. CDR3 amino acids: CASSLDRLQETQYF. The CDR3 DNA is TGTGCCAGCAGCTTAGACAGACTTCAAGAGACCCAGTACTTC. Based on the CDR3 plus reference TRBV7-2 and TRBJ2-5, the full variable domain is GAGVSQSPSNKVTEKGKDVELRCDPISGHTALYWYRQSLGQGLEFLIYFQGNSAPDKSGLPSDRFSAERTGGSVSTLTIQRTQQEDSAVYLCASSLDRLQETQYFGPGTRLLVL.

Only a few counts were recorded for this clone. The chain is built from TRBV5-6 and TRBJ1-1; TRBD1 is a possible D gene (5 bases). Trimming took off 3 bases at V and 2 bases at J, with 14 bases between the two ends. Germline V gene data show CDR1 as SGHDT and CDR2 as YYEEEE. This CDR3 comprises 15 residues. The CDR3 is CASSSDLGTNTEAFF. In DNA, the CDR3 is TGTGCCAGCAGCTCGGACTTAGGGACTAACACTGAAGCTTTCTTT.

This clone was seen a handful of times. This rearrangement joins TRBV6-5 to TRBJ2-3, with D possibly being TRBD1 (5 bases). CDR1 is MNHEY, CDR2 SVGAGI, per germline. V was shortened by 6 bases and J by 4 bases, with 14 bases between the two germline ends. The CDR3 is made up of 14 amino acids. CDR3 DNA: TGTGCCAGCAGACCTCAGGGCTTAGCAGATACGCAGTATTTT. Amino acids: CASRPQGLADTQYF.

This clone was detected only once. This chain connects TRBV2 to TRBJ2-7, with TRBD1 identical over 10 bases. This CDR3 is built from 12 residues. V gave up 7 bases and J gave up 5 bases; unmatched junction bases: 2. Germline V lookup: CDR1 SNHLY, CDR2 FYNNEI. CDR3: CASIGTGDEQYF. CDR3 coding DNA: TGTGCCAGCATCGGGACAGGGGACGAGCAGTACTTC. Supplemented by reference TRBV2 and TRBJ2-7, the full variable domain reads EPEVTQTPSHQVTQMGQEVILRCVPISNHLYFYWYRQILGQKVEFLVSFYNNEISEKSEIFDDQFSVERPDGSNFTLKIRSTKLEDSAMYFCASIGTGDEQYFGPGTRLTVT.

This clone was seen a single time. The chain combines TRBV25-1 with TRBJ2-3, with 10 positions matching TRBD1. Germline V gene data show CDR1 as MGHDK and CDR2 as SYGVNS. J was trimmed by 4 bases and V by 4 bases; bases with no gene match: 5. This CDR3 spans 15 amino acids. CDR3 bases: TGTGCCAGCAGTGTTAGGACAGGGGGTTCAGATACGCAGTATTTT. Translation gives CASSVRTGGSDTQYF.

The chain combines TRBV29-1 with TRBJ2-7, with D perhaps matching TRBD1 (6 bases). This CDR3 has 10 residues. In germline, CDR1 is SQVTM, CDR2 ANQGSEA. Trimming removed 6 bases from V and 6 bases from J, with 9 bases in between. The chain's CDR3 is CSVQGGEQYF. The CDR3 region has the DNA TGCAGCGTCCAAGGGGGCGAGCAGTACTTC.

This sequence joins TRBV6-5 and TRBJ1-1, with D maybe TRBD1 (5 bases). Germline V lookup: CDR1 MNHEY, CDR2 SVGAGI. The CDR3 extends over 12 amino acids. Deletions cut 7 bases from V and 6 bases from J, with 12 bases between. Here the CDR3 DNA reads TGTGCCAGCAAGGAGGGGAGGGCTGAAGCTTTCTTT. Its protein product is CASKEGRAEAFF.

The chain recombines TRBV5-1 with TRBJ1-1, with 7 nucleotides matching TRBD1. After removal of 4 bases from V and 1 base from J, the junction contained 10 bases not matched to a gene. CDR1 is SGHRS and CDR2 is YFSETQ in the germline V gene. CDR3 length equals 16 residues. The CDR3, as DNA: TGCGCCAGCAGCAGAGAAACAACAGGGGCGAACACTGAAGCTTTCTTT. The encoded protein is CASSRETTGANTEAFF.

The gene calls are TRBV15 and TRBJ2-7; D is unresolved. The CDR3 length is 13 residues. Trimming took off 8 bases at V and 0 bases at J, with 11 bases between the two ends. CDR1 is LNHNV, CDR2 YYDKDF, per germline (reference sequence). The CDR3: CATSAPSSYEQYF. Here the CDR3 DNA reads TGTGCCACCTCGGCGCCGAGCTCCTACGAGCAGTACTTC. Using reference TRBV15 and TRBJ2-7 for the parts outside the CDR3, the full variable domain is DAMVIQNPRYQVTQFGKPVTLSCSQTLNHNVMYWYQQKSSQAPKLLFHYYDKDFNNEADTPDNFQSRRPNTSFCFLDIRSPGLGDTAMYLCATSAPSSYEQYFGPGTRLTVT.